The rows below give T cell receptor beta chains drawn from one sample of a study of CD8+ T cells in alopecia areata. The assay was immunoSEQ multiplex PCR, and TCRdb's table has in-frame clones only and misses some. The data hold 100,000 to 130,000 clones, with around 55% observed a single time. Sequenced material: CD8+ T cells sorted from blood. These receptors all stem from a human donor in good health. Both conserved end residues are part of each CDR3. The order of the fields is D gene, J gene, V gene, clone size, CDR3 protein, CDR3 DNA. The D gene is left open where the match is weak. A row's size may be missing; if present it is once, few, many or a size class.

D: .; J: TRBJ2-7; V: TRBV9; size: .; CDR3: CASSPSGVHEQYF; DNA: TGTGCCAGCAGCCCCTCGGGGGTACACGAGCAGTACTTC
D: TRBD2; J: TRBJ2-2; V: TRBV4-1; size: .; CDR3: CASSQEGLAGTTGELFF; DNA: TGCGCCAGCAGCCAAGAGGGACTAGCGGGGACCACCGGGGAGCTGTTTTTT
D: .; J: TRBJ2-2; V: TRBV29-1; size: .; CDR3: CSVWGNTGELFF; DNA: TGCAGCGTTTGGGGAAACACCGGGGAGCTGTTTTTT
D: .; J: TRBJ1-3; V: TRBV23-1; size: .; CDR3: CASSPITRPTASNSGNTIYF; DNA: TGCGCCAGCAGTCCTATTACGCGTCCGACGGCGTCGAACTCTGGAAACACCATATATTTT
D: .; J: TRBJ2-2; V: TRBV13; size: few; CDR3: CASSPLANTGELFF; DNA: TGTGCCAGCAGCCCCCTAGCGAACACCGGGGAGCTGTTTTTT
D: TRBD2; J: TRBJ2-5; V: TRBV13; size: .; CDR3: CASSSPIRGLAGGGRETQYF; DNA: TGTGCCAGCAGCTCTCCCATCCGAGGACTAGCGGGGGGAGGAAGAGAGACCCAGTACTTC
D: TRBD2; J: TRBJ2-1; V: TRBV2; size: .; CDR3: CASSGVGGGPYNEQFF; DNA: TGTGCCAGCAGTGGGGTGGGCGGGGGGCCGTACAATGAGCAGTTCTTC
D: .; J: TRBJ2-3; V: TRBV7-8; size: once; CDR3: CASSLLGQTDTQYF; DNA: TGTGCCAGCAGCTTATTAGGACAGACAGATACGCAGTATTTT
D: TRBD2; J: TRBJ2-2; V: TRBV7-9; size: .; CDR3: CASSPPLAGDNTGELFF; DNA: TGTGCCAGCAGCCCACCGCTAGCGGGGGATAACACCGGGGAGCTGTTTTTT
D: TRBD2; J: TRBJ2-1; V: TRBV5-6; size: .; CDR3: CASSTGGAYNEQFF; DNA: TGTGCCAGCAGCACCGGGGGGGCCTATAATGAGCAGTTCTTC
D: .; J: TRBJ2-2; V: TRBV7-2; size: .; CDR3: CASNSPGQRDTGELFF; DNA: TGTGCCAGCAACTCCCCGGGACAACGGGACACCGGGGAGCTGTTTTTT
D: .; J: TRBJ1-6; V: TRBV7-8; size: .; CDR3: CASSLDRTSWSPLHF; DNA: TGTGCCAGCAGCTTAGATAGGACGTCCTGGTCACCCCTCCACTTT
D: TRBD2; J: TRBJ2-5; V: TRBV28; size: .; CDR3: CASSVPSGGAETQYF; DNA: TGTGCCAGCAGTGTGCCTAGCGGGGGGGCGGAGACCCAGTACTTC
D: .; J: TRBJ2-3; V: TRBV29-1; size: .; CDR3: CSGSHSTDTQYF; DNA: TGCAGTGGTAGCCATAGCACAGATACGCAGTATTTT
D: .; J: TRBJ1-6; V: TRBV28; size: .; CDR3: CASSLLASGNSPLHF; DNA: TGTGCCAGCAGTTTGCTAGCAAGCGGTAATTCACCCCTCCACTTT
D: TRBD1; J: TRBJ1-1; V: TRBV6-6; size: .; CDR3: CASSSTRGFEAFF; DNA: TGTGCCAGCAGCAGTACCAGGGGGTTCGAAGCTTTCTTT
D: .; J: TRBJ1-2; V: TRBV27; size: .; CDR3: CASSPYPEGLALYGYTF; DNA: TGTGCCAGCAGTCCCTACCCGGAAGGGCTGGCCCTCTATGGCTACACCTTC
D: TRBD2; J: TRBJ2-3; V: TRBV5-4; size: .; CDR3: CASSQTSGGATDTQYF; DNA: TGTGCCAGCAGCCAAACTAGCGGGGGGGCGACAGATACGCAGTATTTT
D: .; J: TRBJ2-7; V: TRBV23-1; size: few; CDR3: CASSQSKAAYEQYF; DNA: TGCGCCAGCAGTCAATCAAAGGCCGCCTACGAGCAGTACTTC
D: .; J: TRBJ2-5; V: TRBV7-9; size: once; CDR3: CASSLGRVATQYF; DNA: TGTGCCAGCAGCTTAGGCAGGGTGGCGACCCAGTACTTC
D: .; J: TRBJ1-1; V: TRBV23-1; size: once; CDR3: CASSQPKDTPRGTEAFF; DNA: TGCGCCAGCAGTCAGCCTAAGGACACTCCTCGGGGCACTGAAGCTTTCTTT
D: TRBD2; J: TRBJ2-7; V: TRBV5-4; size: .; CDR3: CASSLEASGPYEQYF; DNA: TGTGCCAGCAGCTTGGAGGCTAGCGGCCCCTACGAGCAGTACTTC